This TCR beta chain was recorded in a study of beta chain features in type 1 diabetes. General observations from the study: The naive, central memory and Treg TCRB repertoires of patients appeared to be more similar to one another than those of healthy donors. With patients and controls alike, PCR might favor shorter templates to an equal degree.

Trimming stripped 4 bases from V and 5 bases from J, with 18 bases between. Germline loops: CDR1 SGHRS, CDR2 YFSETQ. The CDR3 covers 15 residues. Reverse transcribing all isolated RNA meant expressed TCRB transcripts were sequenced. Sequencing of naive, central memory and regulatory T cell samples gave an average of about 3.9 million reads. TCRdb's copy holds only in-frame clones and misses some; the assay was immunoSEQ multiplex PCR. The sample has about 210,000 clones, roughly 10% seen once. It was one heparinised blood draw, averaging about 110 mL, that each donor gave. As regards this clone: Its cognate antigen is unknown.

The J gene is TRBJ2-5, the V gene TRBV5-1; D ambiguous. This clonotype was sampled from a man younger than 35 in good health. Sequenced material: central memory CD4+ T cells from blood. The CDR3 spells CASSVSGPSDETQYF. In nucleotides, the CDR3 is TGCGCCAGCAGCGTTTCCGGCCCTTCAGATGAGACCCAGTACTTC. Using reference TRBV5-1 and TRBJ2-5 for the parts outside the CDR3, the full variable domain is KAGVTQTPRYLIKTRGQQVTLSCSPISGHRSVSWYQQTPGQGLQFLFEYFSETQRNKGNFPGRFSGRQFSNSRSEMNVSTLELGDSALYLCASSVSGPSDETQYFGPGTRLLVL.